These T cell receptor beta chains were read from a single sample in a study of blood T cell repertoires in COVID-19. This table comes from immunoSEQ multiplex PCR, and its TCRdb copy is limited to in-frame clones, with some not included. The profile shows fewer than 350,000 clones, roughly 90% of them singletons. Sequencing input: PBMCs or T cells enriched from blood (not recorded which). These receptors were obtained from a woman younger than 30 with acute COVID-19. The CDR3 runs from the conserved cysteine through the conserved F or W. D genes are given only for firm matches. The size of a clone is reported for some rows only, either as once, few or many, or as a class for expanded clones.

CDR3: CASSSIGTFDQPQHF; DNA: TGTGCCAGCAGCTCGATTGGGACATTTGATCAGCCCCAGCATTTT; J: TRBJ1-5; size: .; V: TRBV21-1; D: .
CDR3: CASNTGGYGNTIYF; DNA: TGTGCCAGCAACACAGGGGGCTATGGAAACACCATATATTTT; J: TRBJ1-3; size: .; V: TRBV6-5; D: TRBD1
CDR3: CASSPRGNYNQPQHF; DNA: TGTGCCAGCTCACCTCGGGGGAACTACAATCAGCCCCAGCATTTT; J: TRBJ1-5; size: .; V: TRBV18; D: .
CDR3: CASSRTQGQLGTSGTRGAKNIQYF; DNA: TGTGCCAGCAGCCGCACCCAGGGACAGTTGGGGACTAGCGGGACTAGGGGAGCTAAAAACATTCAGTACTTC; J: TRBJ2-4; size: .; V: TRBV7-8; D: TRBD2
CDR3: CASRKDPGQGDYEQYF; DNA: TGTGCCAGCAGAAAGGACCCAGGACAGGGTGACTACGAGCAGTACTTC; J: TRBJ2-7; size: .; V: TRBV27; D: TRBD1
CDR3: CASSQGGTGQGSSGNTIYF; DNA: TGCGCCAGCAGCCAAGGGGGAACGGGACAGGGAAGCTCTGGAAACACCATATATTTT; J: TRBJ1-3; size: .; V: TRBV4-1; D: TRBD1
CDR3: CASSFGGTGNQPQHF; DNA: TGTGCCAGCAGTTTTGGAGGGACGGGCAATCAGCCCCAGCATTTT; J: TRBJ1-5; size: .; V: TRBV27; D: .
CDR3: CASSIGGPADTQYF; DNA: TGTGCCAGTAGTATTGGAGGGCCCGCAGATACGCAGTATTTT; J: TRBJ2-3; size: once; V: TRBV19; D: .
CDR3: CASSLSGRGNQPQHF; DNA: TGTGCCAGCAGTTTATCGGGCAGGGGCAATCAGCCCCAGCATTTT; J: TRBJ1-5; size: .; V: TRBV28; D: .
CDR3: CAWSSGNTEAFF; DNA: TGTGCCTGGAGTTCAGGGAACACTGAAGCTTTCTTT; J: TRBJ1-1; size: .; V: TRBV30; D: .
CDR3: CASSLGADEQFF; DNA: TGTGCCAGCAGTTTGGGGGCGGATGAGCAGTTCTTC; J: TRBJ2-1; size: few; V: TRBV27; D: .
CDR3: CASSALETSWGVQYF; DNA: TGTGCCAGCAGTGCCCTAGAGACTAGCTGGGGGGTCCAGTACTTC; J: TRBJ2-5; size: .; V: TRBV2; D: TRBD2
CDR3: CASSSTRQGATFF; DNA: TGTGCCAGCAGCAGCACTCGACAGGGGGCGACCTTCTTC; J: TRBJ1-2; size: .; V: TRBV28; D: TRBD1
CDR3: CASSPVQGRQDTIYF; DNA: TGTGCCAGCTCACCGGTACAGGGCAGGCAGGACACCATATATTTT; J: TRBJ1-3; size: once; V: TRBV18; D: .
CDR3: CAWSVPTGLGGYGYTF; DNA: TGTGCCTGGAGTGTACCCACGGGACTCGGGGGGTATGGCTACACCTTC; J: TRBJ1-2; size: .; V: TRBV30; D: .
CDR3: CASSLKGPRGQGGNTQYF; DNA: TGTGCCAGCAGCTTAAAAGGACCCCGGGGACAGGGGGGGAATACGCAGTATTTT; J: TRBJ2-3; size: .; V: TRBV7-3; D: TRBD1
CDR3: CASSTSGDSYNEQFF; DNA: TGTGCCAGCAGCACTAGCGGGGACTCCTACAATGAGCAGTTCTTC; J: TRBJ2-1; size: .; V: TRBV27; D: TRBD2
CDR3: CASSLSGIEETQYF; DNA: TGCGCCAGCAGCCTTAGCGGGATTGAGGAGACCCAGTACTTC; J: TRBJ2-5; size: .; V: TRBV4-3; D: TRBD2
CDR3: CASRLDRDLKNIQYF; DNA: TGTGCCAGCAGGTTGGACAGGGACCTCAAAAACATTCAGTACTTC; J: TRBJ2-4; size: few; V: TRBV6-5; D: TRBD1
CDR3: CAWGTGGLIEQYF; DNA: TGTGCCTGGGGGACAGGGGGTCTGATCGAGCAGTACTTC; J: TRBJ2-7; size: few; V: TRBV30; D: TRBD1
CDR3: CASSLGAVGREGRNEQFF; DNA: TGCGCCAGCAGCTTGGGGGCCGTCGGGCGGGAAGGGCGCAATGAGCAGTTCTTC; J: TRBJ2-1; size: .; V: TRBV5-1; D: .
CDR3: CASSEPGRGSNEKLFF; DNA: TGCGCCAGCAGTGAACCGGGTCGAGGGTCGAATGAAAAACTGTTTTTT; J: TRBJ1-4; size: once; V: TRBV10-2; D: .
CDR3: CASSLGLDKGRGAFF; DNA: TGCGCCAGCAGCTTGGGATTGGACAAGGGACGGGGGGCTTTTTTT; J: TRBJ2-3; size: .; V: TRBV5-1; D: .
CDR3: CASSQGQEGEQYF; DNA: TGTGCCAGCAGCCAAGGCCAGGAAGGCGAGCAGTACTTC; J: TRBJ2-7; size: .; V: TRBV3-1/TRBV3-2; D: .
CDR3: CASSQEHADRDEKLFF; DNA: TGCGCCAGCAGCCAAGAGCACGCGGACAGGGATGAAAAACTGTTTTTT; J: TRBJ1-4; size: .; V: TRBV4-1; D: TRBD1
CDR3: CASRPSGALRQPQHF; DNA: TGTGCCAGCAGACCGTCCGGAGCCTTGAGACAGCCCCAGCATTTT; J: TRBJ1-5; size: .; V: TRBV27; D: .
CDR3: CASRSYQETQYF; DNA: TGTGCCAGCAGATCGTACCAAGAGACCCAGTACTTC; J: TRBJ2-5; size: few; V: TRBV11-2; D: .
CDR3: CASSESRGTEAFF; DNA: TGCGCCAGCAGTGAGTCGAGAGGGACTGAAGCTTTCTTT; J: TRBJ1-1; size: .; V: TRBV10-1; D: .